The entry that follows covers one T cell receptor (beta chain) sequence. What it binds is unknown. Trimming removed 3 bases at V and 5 bases at J, with 7 bases between. Germline CDR1 is SGHTA and CDR2 is FQGTGA. The CDR3 sequence is 13 residues long. PCR employed 60 Vbeta and 13 Jbeta primers. TCRdb's copy holds only in-frame clones and misses some; the assay was immunoSEQ multiplex PCR. The sample has about 180,000 clones; 77% are singletons. This sample stems from a study of cytomegalovirus exposure and HLA in healthy donors. Broader study findings: In an earlier analysis, most TCR beta V segments were productive about 87% or about 30% of the time. Presence/absence analyses treated sequencing depth as roughly uniform across donors.

This receptor was identified in a woman aged 60 to 75 in good health and CMV-seropositive. The J gene is TRBJ2-2, the V gene TRBV7-3; D gene uncertain. Input material: PBMCs. The CDR3 coding sequence is TGTGCCAGCAGCTTCGACGGGACCGGGGAGCTGTTTTTT. It encodes CASSFDGTGELFF.